These 28 T cell receptor beta chains came from one sample sequenced in a study of blood T cell repertoires in COVID-19. Assay used: immunoSEQ multiplex PCR; TCRdb lists only in-frame clones, some missing. The table has about 100,000 clones, about 84% seen once; the top ten hold around 13%. The material sequenced was peripheral blood. These receptors originate from a human donor in a cohort sampled during active COVID-19.

This clone was counted between two and nine times. V and J are TRBV7-9 and TRBJ1-1; 8 bases agree with TRBD1. Trimming cost V 5 bases and J 0 bases; bases outside gene matches: 5. CDR3 length: 15 residues. Per the germline V gene, CDR1 is SEHNR and CDR2 is FQNEAQ (reference sequence). This chain's CDR3 is CASSVPGQVNTEAFF. The CDR3 DNA follows: TGTGCCAGCAGCGTACCGGGACAGGTGAACACTGAAGCTTTCTTT.

The rearrangement joins TRBV6-5 to TRBJ2-1; 7 bases line up with TRBD2. The trim removed 6 bases at V and 5 bases at J, leaving 10 bases unmatched. In germline, CDR1 is MNHEY, CDR2 SVGAGI. The CDR3 spans 15 residues. The CDR3 loop is CASRPSSGTDNEQFF. As DNA, the CDR3 is TGTGCCAGCAGGCCTTCTAGCGGTACAGACAATGAGCAGTTCTTC.

This clone occurred a few times. This chain links TRBV12-5 with TRBJ2-5; TRBD2 aligns across 14 bases. Germline trimming cut 5 bases from V and 5 bases from J; bases unmatched to any gene: 10. The CDR3 has 17 residues. Germline loops: CDR1 LGHNT, CDR2 FRNRAP. The CDR3 reads CASGTALTSGRAETQYF. CDR3 bases: TGTGCTAGTGGTACCGCGCTGACTAGCGGGAGGGCGGAGACCCAGTACTTC.

The chain has TRBV6-6 and TRBJ2-3, with unresolved D. Germline CDR1 is MNHNY and CDR2 is SVGAGI (reference sequence). The length of the CDR3 is 16 residues. V lost 7 bases, J lost 0 bases, and 17 bases lay in between. The CDR3 coding sequence is TGTGCCAGCACCTTAAACCCTCAGCGAAGCACAGATACGCAGTATTTT. Translation: CASTLNPQRSTDTQYF.

The genes are TRBV9 and TRBJ2-7; TRBD2 is a possible D gene (5 bases). Germline loops: CDR1 SGDLS, CDR2 YYNGEE. The CDR3 spans 13 residues. V dropped 0 bases and J dropped 6 bases, with 10 bases sitting between them. CDR3 bases: TGTGCCAGCAGCGTAGTGACGGGATCCGAGCAGTACTTC. It codes for CASSVVTGSEQYF.

This clone was detected once. The chain couples TRBV10-3 to TRBJ1-6, with 7 bases aligning to TRBD1. The length of the CDR3 is 14 residues. V was clipped by 4 bases and J by 11 bases; unmatched bases: 8. Germline V gene data show CDR1 as ENHRY and CDR2 as SYGVKD. The CDR3 sequence is CAISAAGQKTPLHF. CDR3 DNA: TGTGCCATCAGTGCTGCGGGACAGAAGACACCCCTCCACTTT.

The V call is TRBV24-1, the J call TRBJ2-3; 7 bases match TRBD1. The trim removed 5 bases at V and 4 bases at J, leaving 5 bases unmatched. Germline CDR1 and CDR2: KGHDR and SFDVKD. This CDR3 is built from 14 residues. CDR3 sequence: CATSAAGGADTQYF. CDR3 coding DNA: TGTGCCACCAGTGCGGCAGGGGGTGCAGATACGCAGTATTTT.

In this sample, this clone turned up once. The chain couples TRBV2 to TRBJ2-3; 8 nucleotides align to TRBD1. The germline CDR1 and CDR2 sequences are SNHLY and FYNNEI. This CDR3 is 15 amino acids long. Unmatched junction bases numbered 7, after V lost 5 bases and J lost 3 bases. The CDR3 spells CASSPTGGGTDTQYF. Written as DNA, the CDR3 is TGTGCCAGCAGTCCCACAGGGGGAGGTACAGATACGCAGTATTTT.

The chain combines TRBV25-1 with TRBJ1-2; TRBD1 matches at 11 bases. Trimming took 3 bases from V and 2 from J; bases not matched to a gene: 2. The germline V gene has CDR1 MGHDK and CDR2 SYGVNS. The CDR3 covers 15 residues. The DNA for the CDR3 is TGTGCCAGCAGTGATCGGGACAGGGGGAACTATGGCTACACCTTC. It encodes CASSDRDRGNYGYTF.

The chain joins TRBV15 to TRBJ1-3; perhaps TRBD1 as D (6 bases). Trimming left V 5 bases short and J 1 base short, with 12 bases between. The CDR3 is 15 residues long. Per the germline V gene, CDR1 is LNHNV and CDR2 is YYDKDF (reference sequence). The CDR3 DNA reads TGTGCCACCAGCCTACAGGGACGATCTGGAAACACCATATATTTT. Protein product: CATSLQGRSGNTIYF.

The gene calls are TRBV6-5 and TRBJ2-1; TRBD2 matches at 11 bases. The V segment lost 3 bases and the J segment 2 bases; nucleotides outside the gene matches: 3. The CDR3 loop spans 16 amino acids. Germline assignment: CDR1 MNHEY and CDR2 SVGAGI. The CDR3 sequence is CASSYRSGRAYNEQFF. For the CDR3, the DNA is TGTGCCAGCAGTTATCGTAGCGGGAGGGCCTACAATGAGCAGTTCTTC.

The chain has TRBV7-9 and TRBJ1-2, with a possible D match to TRBD1 (5 bases). Germline V lookup: CDR1 SEHNR, CDR2 FQNEAQ (reference sequence). The V and J ends lost 4 bases and 7 bases respectively, with 10 bases between them. This CDR3 contains 12 residues. The CDR3 region has the DNA TGTGCCAGCAGCTCAGGGATCACTGGCTACACCTTC. It yields the protein CASSSGITGYTF. Complete variable domain (other parts from reference TRBV7-9 and TRBJ1-2): DTGVSQNPRHKITKRGQNVTFRCDPISEHNRLYWYRQTLGQGPEFLTYFQNEAQLEKSRLLSDRFSAERPKGSFSTLEIQRTEQGDSAMYLCASSSGITGYTFGSGTRLTVV.

V usage is TRBV6-6 and J usage is TRBJ1-4; 9 nucleotides align to TRBD1. V shed 5 bases, J shed 9 bases, and the junction held 10 bases outside the gene matches. Looked up from germline, CDR1 is MNHNY and CDR2 is SVGAGI (reference sequence). The CDR3 sequence is 15 residues long. The CDR3 coding sequence is TGTGCCAGCAGTCCCCCGGGACAGGGAAGGCAAAAACTGTTTTTT. It translates to CASSPPGQGRQKLFF.

The chain has TRBV4-3 and TRBJ1-3; D gene unclear. The CDR3 extends over 13 amino acids. Germline CDR1 LGHNA, CDR2 YSLEER. V gave up 0 bases and J gave up 4 bases, with 4 bases separating them. The CDR3 protein is CASSQDRGNTIYF. The CDR3, as DNA: TGCGCCAGCAGCCAAGATCGGGGAAACACCATATATTTT.

This chain uses TRBV29-1 with TRBJ2-7; 10 nucleotides line up with TRBD1. The CDR3 extends over 13 amino acids. Germline values: CDR1 SQVTM, CDR2 ANQGSEA. With V trimmed by 7 bases and J by 2 bases, 5 bases remained unmatched. The chain's CDR3 is CSAQGQGAYEQYF. The CDR3 nucleotides are TGCAGCGCCCAAGGACAGGGGGCCTACGAGCAGTACTTC.

J is TRBJ2-7 and V is TRBV19, with D maybe TRBD1 (6 bases). Between the trimmed V and J ends, which lost 5 bases and 6 bases, there was a span of 14 bases. This CDR3 is built from 13 residues. From germline, CDR1 is LNHDA and CDR2 SQIVND (reference sequence). The DNA for the CDR3 is TGTGCCAGTAGTCCACAGGGACGGGTCGAGCAGTACTTC. Translation gives CASSPQGRVEQYF.

This chain connects TRBV2 to TRBJ2-2, with TRBD1 matching 7 bases. From germline, CDR1 is SNHLY and CDR2 FYNNEI. The V and J ends lost 8 bases and 6 bases, in that order; junction bases with no gene match: 3. The CDR3 sequence is 12 residues long. Written as DNA, the CDR3 is TGTGCCAGCGCCCAGGGGGCCGGGGAGCTGTTTTTT. Protein sequence: CASAQGAGELFF.

This clone occurred a few times. This chain links TRBV4-1 with TRBJ1-2; 11 nucleotides align to TRBD1. Germline lookup yields CDR1 MGHRA and CDR2 YSYEKL. Trimming removed 4 bases from V and 4 bases from J; junction bases left unmatched: 5. CDR3 length: 15 residues. Written as DNA, the CDR3 is TGCGCCAGCAGCCCTACCGGGACAGGGGGCTATGGCTACACCTTC. It specifies CASSPTGTGGYGYTF.

V is TRBV7-2 and J is TRBJ2-7; tentatively, D is TRBD2 (6 bases). The CDR3 loop spans 15 amino acids. Germline-derived CDR1 and CDR2 are SGHTA and FQGNSA. The V and J ends lost 5 bases and 0 bases respectively, with 14 bases between them. CDR3 bases: TGTGCCAGCAGCCCGGAGGGGTATTACTCCTACGAGCAGTACTTC. It is translated as CASSPEGYYSYEQYF.

The CDR3 bases are TGTGCCAGCAGCGTGAATGTCGGAACGGGGGAGACCCAGTACTTC. Its protein is CASSVNVGTGETQYF. This rearrangement joins TRBV9 to TRBJ2-5; TRBD2 is a possible D gene (5 bases). V lost 2 bases, J lost 5 bases, and 16 bases lay in between. Germline loops: CDR1 SGDLS, CDR2 YYNGEE. CDR3 length equals 15 residues.

This chain uses TRBV6-5 with TRBJ2-2; TRBD1 aligns across 8 bases. From germline, CDR1 is MNHEY and CDR2 SVGAGI. After removal of 5 bases from V and 4 bases from J, the junction contained 6 bases not matched to a gene. This CDR3 comprises 15 residues. The CDR3 region has the DNA TGTGCCAGCAGTCCCCAGGGGGCCGGCACCGGGGAGCTGTTTTTT. It yields the protein CASSPQGAGTGELFF.

V gene TRBV7-2 combines with J gene TRBJ2-1, with TRBD2 matching 11 bases. CDR1 is SGHTA and CDR2 is FQGNSA in the germline V gene. After removal of 1 base from V and 9 bases from J, the junction contained 8 bases not matched to a gene. The CDR3 has 16 amino acids. The chain's CDR3 is CASSLEGTSGRGEQFF. In DNA, the CDR3 is TGTGCCAGCAGCTTAGAGGGGACTAGCGGTCGCGGTGAGCAGTTCTTC.

The CDR3 here is CASSVPGQAGNTIYF. The CDR3 DNA follows: TGTGCCAGCAGCGTTCCGGGACAGGCAGGAAACACCATATATTTT. V is TRBV7-2 and J is TRBJ1-3; 8 bases fit TRBD1. Looked up from germline, CDR1 is SGHTA and CDR2 is FQGNSA. J was trimmed by 4 bases and V by 5 bases; bases with no gene match: 7. The CDR3 spans 15 residues.

V and J are TRBV7-2 and TRBJ2-4; maybe TRBD1 (5 bases). CDR1 is SGHTA, CDR2 FQGNSA, per germline. This CDR3 region has 12 residues. Trimming removed 1 base at V and 11 bases at J, with 9 bases between. DNA of the CDR3: TGTGCCAGCAGCTTAGAGGACACGTTTCAGTACTTC. Its translation is CASSLEDTFQYF.

This chain connects TRBV6-5 to TRBJ2-3; D remains unclear. The CDR3 has 16 residues. V lost 0 bases and J 0 bases, leaving 10 bases between the germline ends. Germline assignment: CDR1 MNHEY and CDR2 SVGAGI. DNA for the CDR3: TGTGCCAGCAGTTACTCGAAGTTAACTAGCACAGATACGCAGTATTTT. This codes for CASSYSKLTSTDTQYF.

This clone has more than one count but fewer than ten. The chain uses TRBV30 and TRBJ1-5; no firm D call. The V gene lost 3 bases and the J gene lost 0 bases, with 9 bases spanning the gap. CDR1 GTSNPN and CDR2 SVGIG come from the germline V gene (reference sequence). The CDR3 sequence is 14 residues long. The CDR3 nucleotides read TGTGCCTGGAGCCCGGTTCTTAGCAATCAGCCCCAGCATTTT. It yields the protein CAWSPVLSNQPQHF.

The V and J genes are TRBV10-1 and TRBJ2-7, with 9 nucleotides matching TRBD1. The CDR3 has 14 amino acids. Looked up from germline, CDR1 is WNHNN and CDR2 is SYGVQD (reference sequence). J gave up 4 bases and V 2 bases, and 3 bases lay outside the gene matches. The CDR3 loop is CASSESGQGYEQYF. CDR3 nucleotides: TGCGCCAGCAGTGAGAGCGGACAGGGGTACGAGCAGTACTTC.

The J gene is TRBJ2-1, the V gene TRBV6-6, with 9 bases that match TRBD2. The CDR3 loop spans 16 amino acids. Per germline, CDR1 MNHNY and CDR2 SVGAGI (reference sequence). Germline trimming cut 0 bases from V and 7 bases from J; bases unmatched to any gene: 7. The DNA of the CDR3 is TGTGCCAGCAGTTACTCGTCCCTAGCGGGGCAGAATGAGCAGTTCTTC. Its translation: CASSYSSLAGQNEQFF.